This TCR beta chain was sequenced during a study of control samples from healthy donors and cancer patients. Using immunoSEQ multiplex PCR, the repertoire was profiled, and TCRdb retains in-frame clones only, with some absent. The sample lists some 35,000 clones, approximately 94% occurring once. The receptor comes from a man in his forties with colorectal cancer. Input material: PBMCs.

DNA of the CDR3: TGCGCCAGCAGCTGGGACAGGTCCTACAATGAGCAGTTCTTC. Translation: CASSWDRSYNEQFF. The chain has TRBV5-1 and TRBJ2-1; 8 bases match TRBD1. With 3 bases clipped from V and 1 base from J, the junction kept 0 bases outside the gene matches. Looked up from germline, CDR1 is SGHRS and CDR2 is YFSETQ. The CDR3 totals 14 residues. Full variable domain (outside the CDR3, taken from reference TRBV5-1 and TRBJ2-1): KAGVTQTPRYLIKTRGQQVTLSCSPISGHRSVSWYQQTPGQGLQFLFEYFSETQRNKGNFPGRFSGRQFSNSRSEMNVSTLELGDSALYLCASSWDRSYNEQFFGPGTRLTVL.